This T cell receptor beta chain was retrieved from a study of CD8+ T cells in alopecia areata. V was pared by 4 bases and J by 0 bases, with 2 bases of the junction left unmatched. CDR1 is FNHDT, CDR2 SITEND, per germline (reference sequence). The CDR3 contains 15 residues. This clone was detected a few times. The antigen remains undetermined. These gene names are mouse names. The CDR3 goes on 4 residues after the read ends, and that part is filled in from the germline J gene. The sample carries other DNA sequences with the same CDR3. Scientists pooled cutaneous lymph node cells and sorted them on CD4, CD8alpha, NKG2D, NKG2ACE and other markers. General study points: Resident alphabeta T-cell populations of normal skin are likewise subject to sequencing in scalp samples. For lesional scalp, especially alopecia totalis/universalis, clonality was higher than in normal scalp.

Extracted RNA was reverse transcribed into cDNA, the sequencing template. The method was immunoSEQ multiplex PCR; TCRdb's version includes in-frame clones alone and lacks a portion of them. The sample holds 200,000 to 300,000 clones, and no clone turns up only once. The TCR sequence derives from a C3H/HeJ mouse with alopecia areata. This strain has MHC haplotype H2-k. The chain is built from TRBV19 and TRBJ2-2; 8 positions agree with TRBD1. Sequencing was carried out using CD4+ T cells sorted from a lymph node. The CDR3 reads CASSSGQANTGQLYF. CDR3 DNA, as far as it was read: TGTGCCAGCAGTTCGGGACAGGCAAACACCGGG.